This passage covers 19 T cell receptor beta chains from one sample sequenced in a study of neurological immune-mediated disorders. MiXCR, run by TCRdb on the 5' RACE reads, gives a single entry per CDR3 protein. Of 15,000 to 20,000 distinct CDR3 sequences in the sample, about 20% were seen once. The sequenced sample was PBMCs. The source of these receptors is a man between 50 and 59 years old in good health.

This clonotype was detected ten times or more. The V and J genes are TRBV5-1 and TRBJ2-5; D not certain. This CDR3 region has 13 residues. CDR1 SGHRS and CDR2 YFSETQ come from the germline V gene. V was clipped by 4 bases and J by 5 bases, with 12 bases between them. Here the CDR3 reads CASSPSVRETQYF. The CDR3 DNA reads as TGCGCCAGCAGCCCCTCGGTCCGGGAGACCCAGTACTTC.

The V and J genes are TRBV5-5 and TRBJ2-4; D gene uncertain. The CDR3 sequence is 14 residues long. The V gene's germline CDR1 is SGHKS and CDR2 YYEKEE (reference sequence). V lost 1 base, J lost 7 bases, and 12 bases lay in between. The CDR3 is CASSLLSSGNIQYF. In DNA form, the CDR3 reads TGTGCCAGCAGCTTGTTGTCGTCCGGCAACATTCAGTACTTC.

This clonotype was detected once. The V and J genes are TRBV5-1 and TRBJ2-3; D unclear. This CDR3 spans 12 amino acids. Germline CDR1 and CDR2: SGHRS and YFSETQ. With 4 bases removed from V and 3 bases from J, the gap between germline ends came to 6 bases. The CDR3 bases are TGCGCCAGCAGCACTTTAACAGATACGCAGTATTTT. Its translation: CASSTLTDTQYF. Full variable domain (remainder filled in from reference TRBV5-1 and TRBJ2-3): KAGVTQTPRYLIKTRGQQVTLSCSPISGHRSVSWYQQTPGQGLQFLFEYFSETQRNKGNFPGRFSGRQFSNSRSEMNVSTLELGDSALYLCASSTLTDTQYFGPGTRLTVL.

The J gene is TRBJ1-1, the V gene TRBV9; 12 bases map to TRBD1. The CDR3 runs 16 residues. With V trimmed by 3 bases and J by 1 base, 4 bases remained unmatched. Germline lookup yields CDR1 SGDLS and CDR2 YYNGEE. The CDR3 here is CASSARDRGPNTEAFF. CDR3 DNA: TGTGCCAGCAGCGCCCGGGACAGGGGGCCGAACACTGAAGCTTTCTTT. The whole variable domain, filled in from reference TRBV9 and TRBJ1-1, reads DSGVTQTPKHLITATGQRVTLRCSPRSGDLSVYWYQQSLDQGLQFLIQYYNGEERAKGNILERFSAQQFPDLHSELNLSSLELGDSALYFCASSARDRGPNTEAFFGQGTRLTVV.

This clonotype was counted ten times or more. This chain connects TRBV20-1 to TRBJ2-5; D perhaps matches TRBD1 (5 bases). This CDR3 is built from 15 residues. Germline V CDR1 and CDR2: DFQATT, SNEGSKA (reference sequence). The V gene lost 4 bases and the J gene lost 2 bases, with 17 bases spanning the gap. The CDR3 DNA is TGCAGTGCTACTCCCCGTCAGGGTGGACAAGAGACCCAGTACTTC. It translates to CSATPRQGGQETQYF.

The chain couples TRBV3-1 to TRBJ2-7, with TRBD2 identical over 10 bases. The CDR3 sequence is 16 residues long. J gave up 6 bases and V 3 bases, and 11 bases lay outside the gene matches. CDR1 is LGHDT, CDR2 YNNKEL, per germline (reference sequence). CDR3 sequence: CASSQPLLAGASEQYF. The CDR3 region has the DNA TGTGCCAGCAGCCAGCCCTTGCTAGCGGGAGCCTCCGAGCAGTACTTC.

This clonotype has ten or more counts. This chain connects TRBV27 to TRBJ2-7, with D perhaps TRBD1 or TRBD2 (5 bases each). Germline V gene sequence: CDR1 MNHEY, CDR2 SMNVEV (reference sequence). This CDR3 is built from 15 residues. The germline V and J ends were trimmed by 0 bases and 0 bases, with 9 bases remaining between them. The CDR3 loop reads CASSLSGPSSYEQYF. The CDR3 coding sequence is TGTGCCAGCAGTTTATCGGGACCCTCCTCCTACGAGCAGTACTTC.

By frequency in the sample, this clonotype is medium-sized. The V gene is TRBV20-1, the J gene TRBJ2-3, with unresolved D. The CDR3 consists of 14 residues. The V gene's germline CDR1 is DFQATT and CDR2 SNEGSKA (reference sequence). Trimming removed 0 bases at V and 0 bases at J, with 7 bases between. CDR3 coding DNA: TGCAGTGCTAGAGATCCCCGGAGCACAGATACGCAGTATTTT. It is translated as CSARDPRSTDTQYF.

This clonotype showed up many times. The chain combines TRBV7-2 with TRBJ2-5; D may be TRBD2 (6 bases). The CDR3 spans 16 residues. The V gene lost 1 base and the J gene lost 4 bases, with 16 bases spanning the gap. The germline V gene has CDR1 SGHTA and CDR2 FQGNSA. The CDR3 DNA reads as TGTGCCAGCAGCTTAGGAGAGGTGGGAGCGGGAGAGACCCAGTACTTC. This translates into CASSLGEVGAGETQYF.

The sample holds a few counts of this clonotype. The gene calls are TRBV7-3 and TRBJ2-1; no definite D call. Trimming removed 5 bases at V and 3 bases at J, with 8 bases between. The germline V gene encodes CDR1 SGHTA and CDR2 FQGTGA. The CDR3 length is 13 residues. The CDR3 region is CASSTTSYNEQFF. CDR3 sequence (DNA): TGTGCCAGCAGCACCACCAGCTACAATGAGCAGTTCTTC.

By frequency in the sample, this clonotype is medium-sized. The chain couples TRBV25-1 to TRBJ2-4; D remains unclear. Germline V CDR1 and CDR2: MGHDK, SYGVNS. The ends were cut back, 6 bases at V and 3 bases at J, with 9 bases in the middle. The CDR3 contains 13 residues. In DNA form, the CDR3 reads TGTGCCAGCAGCCCCTTGGACAAAAACATTCAGTACTTC. Its translation is CASSPLDKNIQYF.

In this sample, this clonotype is medium-sized. The chain combines TRBV15 with TRBJ2-5; 10 bases map to TRBD1. With 1 base clipped from V and 5 bases from J, the junction kept 4 bases outside the gene matches. The germline CDR1 and CDR2 sequences are LNHNV and YYDKDF (reference sequence). This CDR3 spans 15 amino acids. The CDR3 region has the DNA TGTGCCACCAGCAGAGGACAGGGGGCCGGGGAGACCCAGTACTTC. This encodes CATSRGQGAGETQYF. Variable domain in full (rest from reference TRBV15 and TRBJ2-5): DAMVIQNPRYQVTQFGKPVTLSCSQTLNHNVMYWYQQKSSQAPKLLFHYYDKDFNNEADTPDNFQSRRPNTSFCFLDIRSPGLGDTAMYLCATSRGQGAGETQYFGPGTRLLVL.

This clonotype was detected ten times or more. The rearrangement joins TRBV3-1 to TRBJ2-2, with D perhaps assigned TRBD1 or TRBD2 (7 bases each). Germline CDR1 LGHDT, CDR2 YNNKEL (reference sequence). This CDR3 has 19 amino acids. V was shortened by 0 bases and J by 0 bases, with 17 bases between the two germline ends. CDR3 residues: CASSQDKGGGQTNTGELFF. For the CDR3, the DNA is TGTGCCAGCAGCCAAGACAAGGGGGGGGGACAGACGAACACCGGGGAGCTGTTTTTT.

Ten or more counts support this clonotype. This sequence joins TRBV20-1 and TRBJ2-1, with TRBD1 identical over 7 bases. Losses at the gene ends were 6 bases for V and 6 bases for J; bases not matched to a gene: 11. The CDR3 consists of 14 residues. Germline CDR1 is DFQATT and CDR2 is SNEGSKA (reference sequence). For the CDR3, the DNA is TGCAGTGCCCCACGCCCGGGACAGTCCAATGAGCAGTTCTTC. Its protein is CSAPRPGQSNEQFF.

This clonotype was seen at least ten times. This sequence joins TRBV20-1 and TRBJ2-1; the D gene is possibly TRBD2 (5 bases). CDR1 DFQATT and CDR2 SNEGSKA come from the germline V gene (reference sequence). The CDR3 runs 13 residues. V lost 3 bases, J lost 5 bases, and 11 bases lay in between. CDR3 in DNA: TGCAGTGCTAGCGGGATCGGTAACAATGAGCAGTTCTTC. Protein sequence: CSASGIGNNEQFF.

The table lists this clonotype with many counts. This chain uses TRBV3-1 with TRBJ2-1; D tentatively fits TRBD1 or TRBD2 (5 bases each). This CDR3 region has 15 residues. CDR1 is LGHDT, CDR2 YNNKEL, per germline (reference sequence). Trimming removed 1 base at V and 2 bases at J, with 9 bases between. The CDR3 region has the DNA TGTGCCAGCAGCCAAGGGGACGGTACCTACAATGAGCAGTTCTTC. It is translated as CASSQGDGTYNEQFF.

This clonotype was seen repeatedly, ten times or more. The rearrangement uses TRBV7-2 and TRBJ2-1, with D perhaps matching TRBD2 (6 bases). The V end lost 0 bases, the J end lost 1 base, and 10 bases lay between the germline ends. CDR1 and CDR2 (germline): SGHTA, FQGNSA. This CDR3 has 16 amino acids. The CDR3 DNA is TGTGCCAGCAGCTTAGCGCTGGGGGGATCCTACAATGAGCAGTTCTTC. As protein: CASSLALGGSYNEQFF. Full variable domain (outside the CDR3, taken from reference TRBV7-2 and TRBJ2-1): GAGVSQSPSNKVTEKGKDVELRCDPISGHTALYWYRQSLGQGLEFLIYFQGNSAPDKSGLPSDRFSAERTGGSVSTLTIQRTQQEDSAVYLCASSLALGGSYNEQFFGPGTRLTVL.

In this sample, this clonotype turned up many times. The V and J genes are TRBV7-2 and TRBJ2-5, with D perhaps TRBD1 or TRBD2 (5 bases each). V shed 3 bases and J shed 5 bases, with 16 bases lying between them. From germline, CDR1 is SGHTA and CDR2 FQGNSA. The CDR3 length is 15 residues. The CDR3 DNA reads as TGTGCCAGCAGCTTTTGGGACGGAATTTTGGAGACCCAGTACTTC. Translation: CASSFWDGILETQYF.

A word on this clonotype: The junction departs from the called germline gene at one end, perhaps through a read error. The V and J genes are TRBV5-1 and TRBJ2-7, with a tentative D call TRBD1 (5 bases). Germline V lookup: CDR1 SGHRS, CDR2 YFSETQ. This CDR3 spans 12 amino acids. CDR3 coding DNA: TGCGCCAGCAGCTTGGCCTGGGGCGAGCGGTACTTC. Its protein product is CASSLAWGERYF.